These 27 T cell receptor beta chains came from one sample sequenced in a study of T cell changes during pregnancy in multiple sclerosis. Clones were read by immunoSEQ multiplex PCR, and TCRdb kept only the in-frame ones, dropping some. The profile covers fewer than 80,000 clones, with roughly 92% appearing a single time and roughly 2% taken by the ten largest. The starting material was peripheral blood, obtained in the third trimester of pregnancy. The receptors were gathered from a female donor in good health, enrolled as a control in a pregnancy study.

The chain joins TRBV5-5 to TRBJ2-3, with TRBD2 matching 11 bases. Germline V gene data show CDR1 as SGHKS and CDR2 as YYEKEE (reference sequence). Trimming at V came to 3 bases and at J to 2 bases, leaving 5 bases not matched to a gene. The CDR3 loop spans 16 amino acids. DNA of the CDR3: TGTGCCAGCAGCTCATTAGCGGGGGGGTTCACAGATACGCAGTATTTT. Translation: CASSSLAGGFTDTQYF.

The CDR3 region has the DNA TGTGCCAGCAGTGTCCGGGATACGCAGTATTTT. It is translated as CASSVRDTQYF. The chain is built from TRBV2 and TRBJ2-3, with D unclear. In germline, CDR1 is SNHLY, CDR2 FYNNEI. The CDR3 covers 11 residues. Trimming left V 4 bases short and J 6 bases short, with 5 bases between.

V gene TRBV6-5 combines with J gene TRBJ1-1; possible D gene TRBD1, 6 bases. The CDR3 spans 15 residues. Trimming left V 5 bases short and J 1 base short, with 14 bases between. The germline gives CDR1 MNHEY, CDR2 SVGAGI. CDR3 residues: CASSPYRTANTEAFF. The CDR3 nucleotides are TGTGCCAGCAGTCCATACCGGACAGCGAACACTGAAGCTTTCTTT.

The chain employs TRBV6-5 and TRBJ2-1, with TRBD2 identical over 13 bases. The germline V gene has CDR1 MNHEY and CDR2 SVGAGI. CDR3 length: 15 amino acids. With 5 bases clipped from V and 8 bases from J, the junction kept 6 bases outside the gene matches. The CDR3 reads CASSPGTSGIDEQFF. CDR3 in DNA: TGTGCCAGCAGTCCTGGGACTAGCGGGATCGATGAGCAGTTCTTC.

This chain uses TRBV7-9 with TRBJ2-4; D might be TRBD1 (5 bases). The CDR3 consists of 15 residues. The V gene's germline CDR1 is SEHNR and CDR2 FQNEAQ (reference sequence). V dropped 2 bases and J dropped 0 bases, with 8 bases sitting between them. For the CDR3, the DNA is TGTGCCAGCAGCTTATCAGGGATAGCCAAAAACATTCAGTACTTC. Amino acid sequence: CASSLSGIAKNIQYF.

The chain joins TRBV7-2 to TRBJ2-1; a weak D match, TRBD2 (5 bases). The germline CDR1 and CDR2 sequences are SGHTA and FQGNSA. V lost 5 bases and J lost 2, with 13 bases in between. The CDR3 is made up of 15 amino acids. CDR3 sequence reads: CASSRTLHTYNEQFF. The CDR3 region has the DNA TGTGCCAGCAGCCGGACTCTACATACCTACAATGAGCAGTTCTTC.

This chain connects TRBV11-2 to TRBJ2-1, with 10 bases aligning to TRBD2. The V segment lost 5 bases and the J segment 9 bases; nucleotides outside the gene matches: 16. CDR3 length: 17 residues. Germline loops: CDR1 SGHAT, CDR2 FQNNGV. CDR3 DNA sequence: TGTGCCAGCAGCACCTCAACCGGGACTAGCGTCGGCGCTGAGCAGTTCTTC. Amino acid sequence: CASSTSTGTSVGAEQFF.

This clone was seen just once. The chain is built from TRBV28 and TRBJ2-1; 7 nucleotides match TRBD2. The J segment lost 10 bases and the V segment lost 8 bases, leaving 23 bases of the junction unmatched. The CDR3 consists of 17 residues. The V gene's germline CDR1 is MDHEN and CDR2 SYDVKM. The CDR3 region has the DNA TGTGCCAGCGATCAGTTTATAGGGCGGGAGACCCCACGGGAGCAGTTCTTC. Protein sequence: CASDQFIGRETPREQFF.

This clone was seen a few times. The genes are TRBV19 and TRBJ1-1; D is possibly TRBD1 (5 bases). V was cut by 5 bases and J by 4 bases, with 14 bases left in between. Germline V gives CDR1 LNHDA, CDR2 SQIVND (reference sequence). The CDR3 length is 14 residues. CDR3 coding DNA: TGTGCCAGTAGTGCGCAGGGACTGGGCACTGAAGCTTTCTTT. This gives the protein CASSAQGLGTEAFF.

V usage is TRBV5-4 and J usage is TRBJ2-5, with D uncertain. The CDR3 consists of 13 residues. V was pared by 0 bases and J by 7 bases, with 10 bases between. The germline V gene has CDR1 SGHNT and CDR2 YYREEE (reference sequence). CDR3 residues: CASSLADRGTQYF. The CDR3 coding sequence is TGTGCCAGCAGCTTGGCCGATAGAGGGACCCAGTACTTC.

The genes are TRBV27 and TRBJ1-5; D is ambiguous. The CDR3 totals 15 residues. Per germline, CDR1 MNHEY and CDR2 SMNVEV (reference sequence). Trimming cost V 5 bases and J 3 bases, with 14 bases left between them. CDR3 in DNA: TGTGCCAGCAGTCCCACGGGGAGGGCCAATCAGCCCCAGCATTTT. It encodes CASSPTGRANQPQHF.

This rearrangement joins TRBV9 to TRBJ2-1; TRBD2 aligns across 10 bases. The ends lost 4 bases at V and 6 bases at J; junction bases unmatched: 7. The germline V gene has CDR1 SGDLS and CDR2 YYNGEE. The CDR3 runs 15 residues. This CDR3 reads CASSLTSGTLNEQFF. Written as DNA, the CDR3 is TGTGCCAGCAGCCTCACTAGCGGGACGCTCAATGAGCAGTTCTTC.

The chain carries TRBV19 and TRBJ2-7; a weak D match, TRBD2 (5 bases). The CDR3 has 14 amino acids. V dropped 6 bases and J dropped 6 bases, with 18 bases sitting between them. CDR1 is LNHDA and CDR2 is SQIVND in the germline V gene (reference sequence). This CDR3 is CASSWKMAGGEQYF. The CDR3 nucleotides are TGTGCCAGTAGCTGGAAGATGGCAGGAGGCGAGCAGTACTTC.

A single count supports this clone. The gene calls are TRBV6-5 and TRBJ1-3; D is possibly TRBD1 (5 bases). Deletions cut 6 bases from V and 4 bases from J, with 13 bases between. CDR3 length equals 14 residues. CDR1 and CDR2 from the germline V gene are MNHEY and SVGAGI. DNA for the CDR3: TGTGCCAGCAGATTACAGGCTCGAGGAAACACCATATATTTT. Translated, it gives CASRLQARGNTIYF.

The genes are TRBV6-5 and TRBJ1-1; D call uncertain. CDR1 and CDR2 from the germline V gene are MNHEY and SVGAGI. V was shortened by 0 bases and J by 2 bases, with 13 bases between the two germline ends. The CDR3 length is 16 residues. The CDR3 sequence is CASSYSINSLNTEAFF. The CDR3 DNA reads TGTGCCAGCAGTTACTCGATTAACAGTTTAAACACTGAAGCTTTCTTT.

The chain has TRBV5-1 and TRBJ2-5; 8 nucleotides line up with TRBD2. This CDR3 has 17 residues. Germline V gives CDR1 SGHRS, CDR2 YFSETQ. V was pared by 2 bases and J by 5 bases, with 14 bases of the junction left unmatched. DNA for the CDR3: TGCGCCAGCAGCTTCGGCGGTAGGGCGGGAGGAGGGGAGACCCAGTACTTC. Its protein is CASSFGGRAGGGETQYF.

This chain uses TRBV5-1 with TRBJ1-3; D is unresolved. V lost 0 bases and J 0 bases, leaving 10 bases between the germline ends. Looked up from germline, CDR1 is SGHRS and CDR2 is YFSETQ. CDR3 length: 16 residues. The CDR3 spells CASSLAGSVSGNTIYF. Here the CDR3 DNA reads TGCGCCAGCAGCTTGGCCGGGTCGGTCTCTGGAAACACCATATATTTT.

The chain employs TRBV20-1 and TRBJ2-7; 7 nucleotides line up with TRBD2. CDR1 and CDR2 from the germline V gene are DFQATT and SNEGSKA (reference sequence). The J segment lost 5 bases and the V segment lost 5 bases, leaving 3 bases of the junction unmatched. This CDR3 has 11 residues. The CDR3 DNA is TGCAGTGCTCGGGACTACCACGAGCAGTACTTC. Encoded protein: CSARDYHEQYF.

This clone has only a few counts. V usage is TRBV18 and J usage is TRBJ1-6; D gene ambiguous. Deletions cut 2 bases from V and 10 bases from J, with 9 bases between. The length of the CDR3 is 13 residues. The germline gives CDR1 KGHSH, CDR2 LQKENI. CDR3 nucleotides: TGTGCCAGCTCACCAGATCCCGAGTCACCCCTCCACTTT. Translation: CASSPDPESPLHF.

The chain has TRBV5-6 and TRBJ2-5; TRBD1 might be the D (6 bases). CDR1 is SGHDT, CDR2 YYEEEE, per germline. With 2 bases removed from V and 2 bases from J, the gap between germline ends came to 7 bases. The CDR3 runs 13 residues. The CDR3 loop is CASSLQGQETQYF. The CDR3 DNA reads TGTGCCAGCAGCTTACAGGGACAAGAGACCCAGTACTTC.

This clone was picked up one time. J is TRBJ2-7 and V is TRBV7-9, with D maybe TRBD2 (5 bases). Germline V gives CDR1 SEHNR, CDR2 FQNEAQ (reference sequence). CDR3 size: 14 residues. Trimming removed 2 bases at V and 6 bases at J, with 14 bases between. The CDR3 DNA reads as TGTGCCAGCAGCTTATCTGGGAGCACCCGCGAGCAGTACTTC. This gives the protein CASSLSGSTREQYF.

V usage is TRBV28 and J usage is TRBJ1-3; tentatively, D is TRBD1 (5 bases). Trimming pared 6 bases from V and 1 base from J, leaving 16 bases between. The CDR3 is made up of 16 amino acids. Germline CDR1 reads MDHEN; CDR2 reads SYDVKM. CDR3 sequence reads: CASRPFGAGSGNTIYF. The CDR3 DNA sequence: TGTGCCAGCAGACCATTTGGGGCAGGGTCTGGAAACACCATATATTTT.

The chain joins TRBV5-1 to TRBJ1-1; no reliable D call. Germline V gene lookup returns CDR1 SGHRS and CDR2 YFSETQ. The V and J ends lost 5 bases and 0 bases respectively, with 11 bases between them. The CDR3 length is 14 residues. The CDR3 bases are TGCGCCAGCAGATTTGAGGTCATGAACACTGAAGCTTTCTTT. Translated, it gives CASRFEVMNTEAFF.

CDR3 nucleotides: TGTGCCAGCAGCCCGGACTTTGATGAGCAGTTCTTC. Amino acids: CASSPDFDEQFF. The rearrangement joins TRBV7-2 to TRBJ2-1; tentative D call: TRBD2 (5 bases). The germline V gene encodes CDR1 SGHTA and CDR2 FQGNSA. The V end was cut by 5 bases, the J end by 8 bases, with 10 bases between. There are 12 residues in the CDR3.

The chain has TRBV9 and TRBJ1-6, with 9 bases identical to TRBD1. Losses at the gene ends were 3 bases for V and 5 bases for J; bases not matched to a gene: 3. The CDR3 loop spans 15 amino acids. Germline V gives CDR1 SGDLS, CDR2 YYNGEE. Written as DNA, the CDR3 is TGTGCCAGCAGCGGTGGGACAGGGAATAATTCACCCCTCCACTTT. Residues: CASSGGTGNNSPLHF.

The V gene is TRBV19, the J gene TRBJ1-2; tentatively, D is TRBD1 (6 bases). CDR3 length: 12 residues. V lost 9 bases and J 4 bases, leaving 12 bases between the germline ends. The germline V gene encodes CDR1 LNHDA and CDR2 SQIVND (reference sequence). The chain's CDR3 is CASQTGSYGYTF. CDR3 sequence (DNA): TGTGCCAGCCAGACAGGATCCTATGGCTACACCTTC.

The rearrangement joins TRBV28 to TRBJ2-7; D may be TRBD2 (5 bases). Germline CDR1 MDHEN, CDR2 SYDVKM. The CDR3 has 15 amino acids. With 3 bases removed from V and 2 bases from J, the gap between germline ends came to 14 bases. CDR3 residues: CASSFGELNTYEQYF. DNA for the CDR3: TGTGCCAGCAGTTTCGGGGAATTAAACACCTACGAGCAGTACTTC.